These 21 T cell receptor beta chains originate from one sample sequenced in a study of blood T cell repertoires in COVID-19. TCRdb keeps only in-frame clones here, not all; method: immunoSEQ multiplex PCR. The data hold around 150,000 clones, with roughly 84% observed a single time. Sequenced material: peripheral blood. These receptors originate from a woman of 80 years or more with active or convalescent COVID-19.

The rearrangement uses TRBV6-6 and TRBJ1-1, with 10 bases aligning to TRBD1. The CDR3 is made up of 16 amino acids. Germline trimming cut 4 bases from V and 1 base from J; bases unmatched to any gene: 6. Germline V gene data show CDR1 as MNHNY and CDR2 as SVGAGI (reference sequence). CDR3 protein: CASSLGTGVQNTEAFF. CDR3 DNA sequence: TGTGCCAGCAGTTTAGGGACAGGGGTCCAGAACACTGAAGCTTTCTTT.

The chain links TRBV2 to TRBJ2-2; 7 positions agree with TRBD1. Trimming removed 8 bases from V and 4 bases from J; junction bases left unmatched: 7. Per the germline V gene, CDR1 is SNHLY and CDR2 is FYNNEI. The CDR3 runs 14 residues. The CDR3 sequence: CASGETGSTGELFF. Here the CDR3 DNA reads TGTGCCAGCGGGGAGACAGGGAGCACCGGGGAGCTGTTTTTT.

V gene TRBV7-2 combines with J gene TRBJ1-4, with D unresolved. The CDR3 extends over 13 amino acids. Trimming stripped 2 bases from V and 7 bases from J, with 8 bases between. Germline lookup yields CDR1 SGHTA and CDR2 FQGNSA. DNA for the CDR3: TGTGCCAGCAGCTTATCCAGATCTGAAAAACTGTTTTTT. Encoded protein: CASSLSRSEKLFF.

V is TRBV5-4 and J is TRBJ2-2; D might be TRBD2 (5 bases). The germline CDR1 and CDR2 sequences are SGHNT and YYREEE (reference sequence). CDR3 size: 14 residues. The V end lost 5 bases, the J end lost 3 bases, and 11 bases lay between the germline ends. The chain's CDR3 is CASRTAGDTGELFF. In DNA form, the CDR3 reads TGTGCCAGCAGAACAGCCGGGGACACCGGGGAGCTGTTTTTT.

V is TRBV9 and J is TRBJ2-6, with unresolved D. The CDR3 length is 16 residues. The V end lost 4 bases, the J end lost 0 bases, and 11 bases lay between the germline ends. Germline V lookup: CDR1 SGDLS, CDR2 YYNGEE. CDR3 DNA sequence: TGTGCCAGCAGCCCCCCAGGCCTCTCTGGGGCCAACGTCCTGACTTTC. It encodes CASSPPGLSGANVLTF.

The table lists this clone with a count of one. The V and J genes are TRBV7-8 and TRBJ2-7; the D gene is possibly TRBD1 (5 bases). Trimming stripped 2 bases from V and 2 bases from J, with 10 bases between. This CDR3 comprises 14 residues. CDR1 is SGHVS, CDR2 FQNEAQ, per germline. The CDR3 spells CASSLPQGAYEQYF. In DNA form, the CDR3 reads TGTGCCAGCAGCTTACCCCAGGGCGCCTACGAGCAGTACTTC.

This clone was found a few times. The chain uses TRBV5-4 and TRBJ1-2, with 12 positions matching TRBD1. The CDR3 has 17 amino acids. CDR1 SGHNT and CDR2 YYREEE come from the germline V gene (reference sequence). The V and J ends lost 2 bases and 5 bases, in that order; junction bases with no gene match: 10. The CDR3 bases are TGTGCCAGCAGCTTTGGGGACAGGGGGCGATACGGTTATGGCTACACCTTC. Encoded protein: CASSFGDRGRYGYGYTF.

The chain is built from TRBV25-1 and TRBJ1-6; D remains unclear. Per germline, CDR1 MGHDK and CDR2 SYGVNS. This CDR3 has 12 amino acids. Trimming removed 7 bases at V and 10 bases at J, with 11 bases between. The CDR3 coding sequence is TGTGCCAGCATGGCCGGGTTATCACCCCTCCACTTT. It translates to CASMAGLSPLHF.

This clone was counted a few times. The rearrangement joins TRBV6-6 to TRBJ2-3, with 7 bases that match TRBD2. V trimming: 5 bases; J trimming: 0 bases; junction bases outside the gene matches: 14. Germline values: CDR1 MNHNY, CDR2 SVGAGI (reference sequence). There are 18 residues in the CDR3. CDR3 nucleotide sequence: TGTGCCAGCAGTCGGGGACCGGGACTAACTTCTAGCACAGATACGCAGTATTTT. Translation: CASSRGPGLTSSTDTQYF.

The V gene is TRBV2, the J gene TRBJ2-3; D remains unclear. The CDR3 length is 12 residues. V dropped 6 bases and J dropped 3 bases, with 7 bases sitting between them. The germline V gene encodes CDR1 SNHLY and CDR2 FYNNEI. The CDR3 here is CASRPRTDTQYF. CDR3 coding DNA: TGTGCCAGCAGACCCCGGACAGATACGCAGTATTTT.

V and J are TRBV3-1 (or the pseudogene TRBV3-2) and TRBJ2-5; D remains unclear. CDR1 is LGHDT, CDR2 YNNKEL, per germline (reference sequence). Between the trimmed V and J ends, which lost 2 bases and 2 bases, there was a span of 9 bases. CDR3 length: 14 amino acids. The DNA of the CDR3 is TGTGCCAGCAGCCAATCCCCGACACAAGAGACCCAGTACTTC. This gives the protein CASSQSPTQETQYF.

The chain couples TRBV5-1 to TRBJ1-5, with no clear D. V lost 4 bases, J lost 6 bases, and 14 bases lay in between. The CDR3 has 14 residues. Germline V gives CDR1 SGHRS, CDR2 YFSETQ. For the CDR3, the DNA is TGCGCCAGCAGCCCTGACACCGGCCGTCAGCCCCAGCATTTT. Amino acid sequence: CASSPDTGRQPQHF.

The CDR3 spells CASSLRGTAGGEAFF. The CDR3 DNA follows: TGTGCCAGCAGCTTAAGGGGGACAGCAGGGGGTGAAGCTTTCTTT. The chain carries TRBV7-2 and TRBJ1-1; 7 nucleotides match TRBD1. In germline, CDR1 is SGHTA, CDR2 FQGNSA. The CDR3 is made up of 15 amino acids. J gave up 7 bases and V 2 bases, and 10 bases lay outside the gene matches.

The V gene is TRBV27, the J gene TRBJ2-6; maybe TRBD1 (5 bases). The germline V and J ends were trimmed by 2 bases and 2 bases, with 13 bases remaining between them. The CDR3 spans 17 residues. The germline V gene has CDR1 MNHEY and CDR2 SMNVEV (reference sequence). The DNA of the CDR3 is TGTGCCAGCAGTTTAACTCGACAGACTCCTGGGGCCAACGTCCTGACTTTC. This encodes CASSLTRQTPGANVLTF.

V is TRBV29-1 and J is TRBJ1-1; D might be TRBD1 (6 bases). Germline V gene sequence: CDR1 SQVTM, CDR2 ANQGSEA. The CDR3 sequence is 12 residues long. V was trimmed by 7 bases and J by 2 bases, leaving 11 bases between them. The CDR3, as DNA: TGCAGCGGACAACAGGGAAACACTGAAGCTTTCTTT. Protein: CSGQQGNTEAFF.

Here the CDR3 DNA reads TGTGCCAGCAGTTACGGGGACAGAATTCTTGAGAATGAAAAACTGTTTTTT. It is translated as CASSYGDRILENEKLFF. The rearrangement joins TRBV6-2 or TRBV6-3 to TRBJ1-4, with 7 bases matching TRBD1. After removal of 2 bases from V and 5 bases from J, the junction contained 11 bases not matched to a gene. The germline CDR1 and CDR2 sequences are MNHEY and SVGEGT. The CDR3 extends over 17 amino acids.

The chain employs TRBV18 and TRBJ2-7, with D perhaps TRBD2 (5 bases). Between the trimmed V and J ends, which lost 6 bases and 4 bases, there was a span of 7 bases. CDR3 size: 11 residues. In germline, CDR1 is KGHSH, CDR2 LQKENI. The CDR3 is CASSGGYEQYF. CDR3 bases: TGTGCCAGCTCTGGAGGTTACGAGCAGTACTTC.

This chain uses TRBV19 with TRBJ2-4; 8 bases match TRBD1. Germline V gives CDR1 LNHDA, CDR2 SQIVND (reference sequence). V gave up 5 bases and J gave up 0 bases; unmatched junction bases: 6. The CDR3 is 16 residues long. The CDR3 here is CASSQGQDIAKNIQYF. In DNA form, the CDR3 reads TGTGCCAGTAGTCAGGGACAGGATATAGCCAAAAACATTCAGTACTTC.

The rearrangement uses TRBV6-2 or TRBV6-3 and TRBJ1-5, with a tentative D call TRBD1 (6 bases). Germline V gene lookup returns CDR1 MNHEY and CDR2 SVGEGT. This CDR3 contains 18 residues. The germline V and J ends were trimmed by 0 bases and 0 bases, with 15 bases remaining between them. CDR3 nucleotides: TGTGCCAGCAGTTACTCGAGGAACAGGGAAAATAGCAATCAGCCCCAGCATTTT. Encoded protein: CASSYSRNRENSNQPQHF.

The rearrangement uses TRBV10-3 and TRBJ1-1; D uncertain. This CDR3 is built from 13 residues. Trimming left V 8 bases short and J 6 bases short, with 16 bases between. Germline CDR1 reads ENHRY; CDR2 reads SYGVKD. The DNA of the CDR3 is TGTGCCATCCTCGCGGAGTCGAGTCCTGAAGCTTTCTTT. As protein: CAILAESSPEAFF.

The chain links TRBV10-3 to TRBJ1-1; weak D call: TRBD1 (5 bases). CDR3 size: 19 residues. Trimming removed 0 bases at V and 3 bases at J, with 23 bases between. Germline CDR1 ENHRY, CDR2 SYGVKD. The CDR3 DNA reads TGTGCCATCAGTGAGTCGAAACAGGCTCCCGTTGGGATTTACACTGAAGCTTTCTTT. It is translated as CAISESKQAPVGIYTEAFF.